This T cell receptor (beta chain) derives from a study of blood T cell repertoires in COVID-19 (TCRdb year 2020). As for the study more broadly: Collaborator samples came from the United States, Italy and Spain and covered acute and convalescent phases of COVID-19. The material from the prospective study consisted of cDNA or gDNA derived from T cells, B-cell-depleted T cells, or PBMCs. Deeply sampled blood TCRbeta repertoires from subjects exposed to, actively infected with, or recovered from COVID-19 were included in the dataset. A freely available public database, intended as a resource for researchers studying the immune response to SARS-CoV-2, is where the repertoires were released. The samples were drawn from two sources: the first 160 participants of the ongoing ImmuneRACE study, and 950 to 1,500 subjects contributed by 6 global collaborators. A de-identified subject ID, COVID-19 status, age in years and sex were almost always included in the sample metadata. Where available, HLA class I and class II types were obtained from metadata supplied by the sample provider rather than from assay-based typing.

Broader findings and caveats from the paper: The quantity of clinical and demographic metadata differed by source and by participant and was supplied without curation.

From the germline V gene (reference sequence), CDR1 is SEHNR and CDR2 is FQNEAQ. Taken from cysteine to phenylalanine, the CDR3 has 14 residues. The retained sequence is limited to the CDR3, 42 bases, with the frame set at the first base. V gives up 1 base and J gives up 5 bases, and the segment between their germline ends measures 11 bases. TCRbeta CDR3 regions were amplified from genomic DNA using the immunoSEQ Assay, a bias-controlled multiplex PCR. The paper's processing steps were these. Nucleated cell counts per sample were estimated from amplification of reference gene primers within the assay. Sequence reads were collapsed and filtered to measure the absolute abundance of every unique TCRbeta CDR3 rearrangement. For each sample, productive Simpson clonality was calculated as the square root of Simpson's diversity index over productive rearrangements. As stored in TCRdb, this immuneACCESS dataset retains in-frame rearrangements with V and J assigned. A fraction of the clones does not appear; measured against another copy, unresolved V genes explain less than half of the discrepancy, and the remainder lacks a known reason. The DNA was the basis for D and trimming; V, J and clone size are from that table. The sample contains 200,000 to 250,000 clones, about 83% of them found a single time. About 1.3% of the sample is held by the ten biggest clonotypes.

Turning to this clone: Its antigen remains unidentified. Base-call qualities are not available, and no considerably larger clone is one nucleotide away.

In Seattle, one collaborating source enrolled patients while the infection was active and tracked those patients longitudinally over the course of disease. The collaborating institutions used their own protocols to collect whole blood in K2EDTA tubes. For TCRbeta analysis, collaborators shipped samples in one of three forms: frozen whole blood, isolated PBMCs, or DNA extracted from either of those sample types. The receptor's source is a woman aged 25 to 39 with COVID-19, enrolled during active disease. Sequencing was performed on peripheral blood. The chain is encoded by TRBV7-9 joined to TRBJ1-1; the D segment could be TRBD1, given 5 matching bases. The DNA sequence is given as TGTGCCAGCAGCTTAGAGTGGGGGAGGACTGAAGCTTTCTTT. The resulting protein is CASSLEWGRTEAFF.